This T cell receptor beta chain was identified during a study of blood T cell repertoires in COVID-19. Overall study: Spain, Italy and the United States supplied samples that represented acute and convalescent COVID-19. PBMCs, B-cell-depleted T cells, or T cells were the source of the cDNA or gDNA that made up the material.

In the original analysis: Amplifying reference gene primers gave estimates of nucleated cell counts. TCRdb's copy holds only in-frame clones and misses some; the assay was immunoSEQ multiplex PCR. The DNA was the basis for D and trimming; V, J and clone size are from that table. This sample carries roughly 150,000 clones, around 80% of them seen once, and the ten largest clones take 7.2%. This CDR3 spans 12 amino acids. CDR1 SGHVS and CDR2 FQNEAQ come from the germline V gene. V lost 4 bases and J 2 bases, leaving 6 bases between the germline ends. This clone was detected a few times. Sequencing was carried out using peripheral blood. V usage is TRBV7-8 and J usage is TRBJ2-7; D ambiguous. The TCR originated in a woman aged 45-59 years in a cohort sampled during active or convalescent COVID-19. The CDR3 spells CASSSGAYEQYF. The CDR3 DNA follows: TGTGCCAGCAGCTCCGGTGCCTACGAGCAGTACTTC. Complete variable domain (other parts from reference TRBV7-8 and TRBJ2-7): GAGVSQSPRYKVAKRGQDVALRCDPISGHVSLFWYQQALGQGPEFLTYFQNEAQLDKSGLPSDRFFAERPEGSVSTLKIQRTQQEDSAVYLCASSSGAYEQYFGPGTRLTVT.